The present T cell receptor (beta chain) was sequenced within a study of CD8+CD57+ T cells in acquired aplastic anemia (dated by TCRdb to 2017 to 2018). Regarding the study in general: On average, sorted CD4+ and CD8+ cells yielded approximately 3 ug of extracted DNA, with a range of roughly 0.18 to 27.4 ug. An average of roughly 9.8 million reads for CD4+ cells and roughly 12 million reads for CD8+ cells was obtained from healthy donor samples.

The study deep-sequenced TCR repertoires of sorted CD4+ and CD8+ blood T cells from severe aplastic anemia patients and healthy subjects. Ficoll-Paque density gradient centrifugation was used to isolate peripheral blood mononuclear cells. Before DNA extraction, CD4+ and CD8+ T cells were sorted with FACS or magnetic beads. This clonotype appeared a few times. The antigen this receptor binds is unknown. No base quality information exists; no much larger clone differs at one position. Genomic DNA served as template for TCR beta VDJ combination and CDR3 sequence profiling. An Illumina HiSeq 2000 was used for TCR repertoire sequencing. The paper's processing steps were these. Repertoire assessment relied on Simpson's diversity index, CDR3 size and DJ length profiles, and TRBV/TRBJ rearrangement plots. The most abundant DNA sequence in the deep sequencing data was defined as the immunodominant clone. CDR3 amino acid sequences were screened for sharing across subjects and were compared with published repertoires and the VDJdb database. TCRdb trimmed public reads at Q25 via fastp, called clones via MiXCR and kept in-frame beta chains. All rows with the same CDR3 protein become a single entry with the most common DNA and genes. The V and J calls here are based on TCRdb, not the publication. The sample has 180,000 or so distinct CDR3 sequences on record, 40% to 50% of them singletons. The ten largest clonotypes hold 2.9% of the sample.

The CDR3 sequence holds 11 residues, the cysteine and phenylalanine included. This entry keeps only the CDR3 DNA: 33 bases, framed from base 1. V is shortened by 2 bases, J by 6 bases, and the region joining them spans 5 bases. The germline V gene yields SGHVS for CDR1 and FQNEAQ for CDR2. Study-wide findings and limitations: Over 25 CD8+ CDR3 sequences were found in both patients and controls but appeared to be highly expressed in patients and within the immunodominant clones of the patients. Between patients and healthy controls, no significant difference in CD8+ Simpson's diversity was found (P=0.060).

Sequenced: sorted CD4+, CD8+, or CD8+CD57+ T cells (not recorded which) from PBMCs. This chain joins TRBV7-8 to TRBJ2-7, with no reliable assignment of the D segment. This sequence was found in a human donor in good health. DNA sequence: TGTGCCAGCAGCTTACTAGTCGAGCAGTACTTC. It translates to CASSLLVEQYF. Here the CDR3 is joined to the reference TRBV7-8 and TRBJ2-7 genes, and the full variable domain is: GAGVSQSPRYKVAKRGQDVALRCDPISGHVSLFWYQQALGQGPEFLTYFQNEAQLDKSGLPSDRFFAERPEGSVSTLKIQRTQQEDSAVYLCASSLLVEQYFGPGTRLTVT.